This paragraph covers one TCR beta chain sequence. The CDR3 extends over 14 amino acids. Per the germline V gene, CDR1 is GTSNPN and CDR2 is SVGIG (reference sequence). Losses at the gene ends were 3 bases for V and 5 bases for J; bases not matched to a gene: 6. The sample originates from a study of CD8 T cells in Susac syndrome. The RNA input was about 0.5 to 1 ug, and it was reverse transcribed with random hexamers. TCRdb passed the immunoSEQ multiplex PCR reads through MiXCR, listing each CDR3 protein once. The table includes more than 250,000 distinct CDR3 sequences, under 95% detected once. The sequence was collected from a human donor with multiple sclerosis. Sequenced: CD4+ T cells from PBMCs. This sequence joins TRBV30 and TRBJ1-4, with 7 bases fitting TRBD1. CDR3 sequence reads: CAWSAPGQNEKLFF. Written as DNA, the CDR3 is TGTGCCTGGAGCGCACCGGGACAGAATGAAAAACTGTTTTTT.